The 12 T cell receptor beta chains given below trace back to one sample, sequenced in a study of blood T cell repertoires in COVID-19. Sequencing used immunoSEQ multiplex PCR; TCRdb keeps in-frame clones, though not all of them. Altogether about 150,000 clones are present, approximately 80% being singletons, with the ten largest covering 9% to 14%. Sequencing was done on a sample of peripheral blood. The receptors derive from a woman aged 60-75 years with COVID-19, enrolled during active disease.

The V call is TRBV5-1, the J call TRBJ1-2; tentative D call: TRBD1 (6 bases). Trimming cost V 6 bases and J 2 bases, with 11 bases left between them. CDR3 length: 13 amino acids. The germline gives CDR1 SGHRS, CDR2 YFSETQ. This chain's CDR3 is CASTTGPNYGYTF. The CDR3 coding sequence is TGCGCCAGCACCACAGGGCCCAACTATGGCTACACCTTC.

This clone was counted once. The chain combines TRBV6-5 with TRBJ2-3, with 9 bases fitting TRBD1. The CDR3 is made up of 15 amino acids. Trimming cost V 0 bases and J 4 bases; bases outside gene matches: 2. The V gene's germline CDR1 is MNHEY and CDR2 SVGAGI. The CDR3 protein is CASSYSRQGADTQYF. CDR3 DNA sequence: TGTGCCAGCAGTTACTCAAGACAGGGGGCAGATACGCAGTATTTT.

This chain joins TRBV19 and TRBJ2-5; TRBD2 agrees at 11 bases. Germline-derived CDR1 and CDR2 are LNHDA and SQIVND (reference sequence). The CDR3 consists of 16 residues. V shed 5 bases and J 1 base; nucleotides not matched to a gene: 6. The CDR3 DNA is TGTGCCAGTAGTCAAGGACTAGCGGGCTCCCAAGAGACCCAGTACTTC. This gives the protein CASSQGLAGSQETQYF.

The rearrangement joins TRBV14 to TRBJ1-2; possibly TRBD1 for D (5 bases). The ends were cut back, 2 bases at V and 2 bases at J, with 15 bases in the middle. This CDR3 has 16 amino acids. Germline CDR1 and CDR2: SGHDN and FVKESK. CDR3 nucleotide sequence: TGTGCCAGCAGCCAAAGGAGGGGCGGGGACAACTATGGCTACACCTTC. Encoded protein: CASSQRRGGDNYGYTF. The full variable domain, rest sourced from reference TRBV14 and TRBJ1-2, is EAGVTQFPSHSVIEKGQTVTLRCDPISGHDNLYWYRRVMGKEIKFLLHFVKESKQDESGMPNNRFLAERTGGTYSTLKVQPAELEDSGVYFCASSQRRGGDNYGYTFGSGTRLTVV.

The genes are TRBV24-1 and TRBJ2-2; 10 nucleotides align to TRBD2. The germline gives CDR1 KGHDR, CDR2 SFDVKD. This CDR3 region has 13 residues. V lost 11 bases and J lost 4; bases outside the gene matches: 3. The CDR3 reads CASSGGPTGELFF. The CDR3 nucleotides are TGTGCCAGTAGCGGGGGGCCCACCGGGGAGCTGTTTTTT.

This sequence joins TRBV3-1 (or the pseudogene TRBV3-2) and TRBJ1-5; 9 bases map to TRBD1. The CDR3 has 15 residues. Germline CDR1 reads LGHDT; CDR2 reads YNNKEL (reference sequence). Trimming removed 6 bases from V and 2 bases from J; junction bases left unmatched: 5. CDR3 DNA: TGTGCCAGCAGTCGGACAGGGGAAGGCAATCAGCCCCAGCATTTT. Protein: CASSRTGEGNQPQHF.

In nucleotides, the CDR3 is TGTGCCAGCAGTCCCCGATGGGGACAGGGTGGGGTTTTGAACACCGGGGAGCTGTTTTTT. This translates into CASSPRWGQGGVLNTGELFF. The rearrangement uses TRBV6-4 and TRBJ2-2; 9 nucleotides agree with TRBD1. Germline V gene data show CDR1 as MRHNA and CDR2 as SNTAGT. This CDR3 is 20 amino acids long. After removal of 5 bases from V and 1 base from J, the junction contained 17 bases not matched to a gene.

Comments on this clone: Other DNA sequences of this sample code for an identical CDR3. In nucleotides, the CDR3 is TGTGCCAGCAGTTTAGCGGGAGGCTCATCCTACGAGCAGTACTTC. Protein product: CASSLAGGSSYEQYF. The chain carries TRBV27 and TRBJ2-7, with TRBD2 matching over 8 bases. Germline-derived CDR1 and CDR2 are MNHEY and SMNVEV (reference sequence). This CDR3 comprises 15 residues. V lost 2 bases to trimming and J lost 1 base; unmatched junction nucleotides: 4.

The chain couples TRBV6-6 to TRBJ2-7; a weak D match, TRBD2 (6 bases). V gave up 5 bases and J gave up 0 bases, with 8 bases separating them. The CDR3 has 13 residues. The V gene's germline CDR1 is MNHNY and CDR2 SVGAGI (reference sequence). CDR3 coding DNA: TGTGCCAGCAGTCGGGGGAGCTCCTACGAGCAGTACTTC. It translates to CASSRGSSYEQYF.

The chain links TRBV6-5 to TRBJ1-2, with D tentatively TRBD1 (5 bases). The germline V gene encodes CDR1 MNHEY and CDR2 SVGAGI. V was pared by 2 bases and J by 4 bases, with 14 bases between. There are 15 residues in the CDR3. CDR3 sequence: CASSYTPRGSYGYTF. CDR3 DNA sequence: TGTGCCAGCAGTTACACACCTCGGGGGAGCTATGGCTACACCTTC.

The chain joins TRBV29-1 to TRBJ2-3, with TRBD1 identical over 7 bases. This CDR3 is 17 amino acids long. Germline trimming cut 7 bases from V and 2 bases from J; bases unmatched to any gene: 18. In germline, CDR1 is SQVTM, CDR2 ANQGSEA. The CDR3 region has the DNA TGCAGCGCTCAACGGGGCCGGGTGGGACAGTACACAGATACGCAGTATTTT. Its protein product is CSAQRGRVGQYTDTQYF.

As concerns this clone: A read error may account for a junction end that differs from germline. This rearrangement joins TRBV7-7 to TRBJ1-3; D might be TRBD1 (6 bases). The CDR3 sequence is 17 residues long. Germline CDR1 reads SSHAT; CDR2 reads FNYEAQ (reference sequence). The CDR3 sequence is CASSLAPLGGGSNTIYF. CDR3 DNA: TGTGCTAGCAGCTTAGCCCCCCTGGGAGGGGGATCGAACACCATATATTTT.